Presented here are 9 T cell receptor beta chains from one specimen sequenced in a study of OX40 agonist ivuxolimab in advanced cancers. The data were produced by immunoSEQ multiplex PCR, yet TCRdb's version contains in-frame clones alone and is incomplete. The table includes around 44,000 clones, around 87% detected once. The source material was CD4+ or CD8+ T cells sorted from blood, sampled in a trial of the OX40 agonist ivuxolimab. Every receptor here comes from an adult with an advanced solid tumor such as melanoma, head and neck, liver or kidney cancer.

This clone was detected only a few times. The chain has TRBV5-6 and TRBJ2-7, with D tentatively TRBD1 (6 bases). This CDR3 is built from 13 residues. The germline gives CDR1 SGHDT, CDR2 YYEEEE. Deletions cut 5 bases from V and 5 bases from J, with 14 bases between. CDR3 coding DNA: TGTGCCAGCAGATTTACAGGGTCCCACGAGCAGTACTTC. It encodes CASRFTGSHEQYF.

J is TRBJ2-5 and V is TRBV7-8; TRBD2 is a possible D gene (5 bases). The end of the DNA is better explained by TRBJ2-7, so the J call may be wrong. The CDR3 length is 14 residues. Germline CDR1 reads SGHVS; CDR2 reads FQNEAQ. The CDR3 is CASSLSGISYEQYF. DNA of the CDR3: TGTGCCAGCAGCTTATCCGGGATATCCTACGAGCAGTACTTC.

The CDR3 DNA is TGTGCCAGCAGCCCTGACAGTTTGCGGAGCAATCAGCCCCAGCATTTT. Translating gives CASSPDSLRSNQPQHF. The chain uses TRBV27 and TRBJ1-5, with D possibly matching TRBD1 (5 bases). CDR3 size: 16 residues. Trimming cost V 6 bases and J 1 base, with 16 bases left between them. Germline CDR1 is MNHEY and CDR2 is SMNVEV (reference sequence).

This chain uses TRBV12-5 with TRBJ2-1; D may be TRBD2 (6 bases). Germline-derived CDR1 and CDR2 are LGHNT and FRNRAP. The CDR3 totals 13 residues. V lost 0 bases to trimming and J lost 9 bases, with 9 bases between them. In DNA, the CDR3 is TGTGCTAGTGGTTTGGTGGGGAGGAGTGAGCAGTTCTTC. As protein: CASGLVGRSEQFF.

J is TRBJ1-2 and V is TRBV9; possible D gene TRBD1, 5 bases. V lost 0 bases and J lost 7, with 13 bases in between. CDR1 and CDR2 (germline): SGDLS, YYNGEE. The CDR3 totals 14 residues. Here the CDR3 reads CASSVVEGRGGYTF. The CDR3 DNA sequence: TGTGCCAGCAGCGTAGTGGAGGGTAGGGGTGGCTACACCTTC.

This clone was seen a single time. This chain joins TRBV27 and TRBJ2-2; 7 positions match TRBD1. Germline assignment: CDR1 MNHEY and CDR2 SMNVEV (reference sequence). With V trimmed by 5 bases and J by 2 bases, 8 bases remained unmatched. This CDR3 region has 16 residues. The CDR3 sequence is CASSPIRGPNTGELFF. DNA of the CDR3: TGTGCCAGCAGTCCTATTAGGGGGCCCAACACCGGGGAGCTGTTTTTT.

This clone occurred once. The CDR3: CASSQFRGPGKAGNTIYF. The DNA of the CDR3 is TGTGCCAGCAGCCAATTTAGGGGACCAGGGAAGGCGGGAAACACCATATATTTT. This chain connects TRBV7-9 to TRBJ1-3, with D perhaps TRBD1 (5 bases). V lost 5 bases to trimming and J lost 4 bases, with 24 bases between them. Germline V gene sequence: CDR1 SEHNR, CDR2 FQNEAQ (reference sequence). The CDR3 contains 18 residues.

This chain uses TRBV5-1 with TRBJ1-3; no definite D call. The CDR3 extends over 14 amino acids. Germline V CDR1 and CDR2: SGHRS, YFSETQ. V was trimmed by 7 bases and J by 4 bases, leaving 15 bases between them. This CDR3 is CASQDPGGGNTIYF. Written as DNA, the CDR3 is TGCGCCAGCCAGGACCCCGGCGGAGGAAACACCATATATTTT.

The chain links TRBV6-1 to TRBJ2-2; D perhaps matches TRBD2 (6 bases). Trimming took 6 bases from V and 4 from J, leaving 12 bases between them. CDR1 and CDR2 (germline): MNHNS, SASEGT. CDR3 size: 14 residues. The CDR3 nucleotides read TGTGCCAGCAGCGGGGGACTTTTCACCGGGGAGCTGTTTTTT. This encodes CASSGGLFTGELFF.